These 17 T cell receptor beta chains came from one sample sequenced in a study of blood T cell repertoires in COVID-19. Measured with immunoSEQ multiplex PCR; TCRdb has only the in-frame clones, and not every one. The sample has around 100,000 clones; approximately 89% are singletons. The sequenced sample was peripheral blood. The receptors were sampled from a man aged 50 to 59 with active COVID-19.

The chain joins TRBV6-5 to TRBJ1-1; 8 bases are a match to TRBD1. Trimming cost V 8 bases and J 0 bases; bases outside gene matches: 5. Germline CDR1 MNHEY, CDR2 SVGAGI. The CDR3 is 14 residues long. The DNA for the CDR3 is TGTGCCAGCCTGAGACAGGGGATGAACACTGAAGCTTTCTTT. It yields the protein CASLRQGMNTEAFF.

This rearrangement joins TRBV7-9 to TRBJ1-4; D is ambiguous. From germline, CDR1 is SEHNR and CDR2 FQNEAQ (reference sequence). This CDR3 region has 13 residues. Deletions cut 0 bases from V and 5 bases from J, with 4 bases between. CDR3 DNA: TGTGCCAGCAGCTTAGCCCTAAATGAAAAACTGTTTTTT. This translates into CASSLALNEKLFF. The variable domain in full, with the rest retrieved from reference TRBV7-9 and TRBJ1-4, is DTGVSQNPRHKITKRGQNVTFRCDPISEHNRLYWYRQTLGQGPEFLTYFQNEAQLEKSRLLSDRFSAERPKGSFSTLEIQRTEQGDSAMYLCASSLALNEKLFFGSGTQLSVL.

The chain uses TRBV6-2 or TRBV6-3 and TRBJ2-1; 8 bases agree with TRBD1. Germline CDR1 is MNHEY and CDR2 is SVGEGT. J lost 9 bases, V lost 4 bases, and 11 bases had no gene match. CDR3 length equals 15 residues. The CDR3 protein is CASSWLRQGKGEQFF. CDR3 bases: TGTGCCAGCAGTTGGCTGAGACAGGGGAAAGGTGAGCAGTTCTTC.

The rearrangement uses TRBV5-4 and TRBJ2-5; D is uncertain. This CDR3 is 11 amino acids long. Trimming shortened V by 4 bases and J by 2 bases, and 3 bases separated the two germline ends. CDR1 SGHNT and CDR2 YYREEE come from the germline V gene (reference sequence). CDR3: CASSVQETQYF. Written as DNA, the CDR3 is TGTGCCAGCAGCGTACAAGAGACCCAGTACTTC. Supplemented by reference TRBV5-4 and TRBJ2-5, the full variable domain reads ETGVTQSPTHLIKTRGQQVTLRCSSQSGHNTVSWYQQALGQGPQFIFQYYREEENGRGNFPPRFSGLQFPNYSSELNVNALELDDSALYLCASSVQETQYFGPGTRLLVL.

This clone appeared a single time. The CDR3 protein is CASSLPRQGVARTDTQYF. The CDR3, as DNA: TGTGCCAGCAGCTTACCTCGACAGGGGGTAGCGCGCACAGATACGCAGTATTTT. This sequence joins TRBV7-9 and TRBJ2-3, with 9 nucleotides matching TRBD1. The CDR3 has 18 residues. Germline CDR1 reads SEHNR; CDR2 reads FQNEAQ (reference sequence). V gave up 2 bases and J gave up 1 base; unmatched junction bases: 10.

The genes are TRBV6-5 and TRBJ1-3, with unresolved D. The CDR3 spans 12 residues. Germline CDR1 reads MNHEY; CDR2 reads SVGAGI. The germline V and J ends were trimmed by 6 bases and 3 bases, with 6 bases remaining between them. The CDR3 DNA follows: TGTGCCAGCAGCCAATTTGGAAACACCATATATTTT. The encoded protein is CASSQFGNTIYF.

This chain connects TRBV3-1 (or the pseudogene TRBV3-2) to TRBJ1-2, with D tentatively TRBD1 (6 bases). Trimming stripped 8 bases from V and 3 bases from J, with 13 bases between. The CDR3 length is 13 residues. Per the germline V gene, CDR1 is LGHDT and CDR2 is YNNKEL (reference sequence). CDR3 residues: CASGRGNHYGYTF. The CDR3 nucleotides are TGTGCCAGCGGCAGGGGTAATCACTATGGCTACACCTTC.

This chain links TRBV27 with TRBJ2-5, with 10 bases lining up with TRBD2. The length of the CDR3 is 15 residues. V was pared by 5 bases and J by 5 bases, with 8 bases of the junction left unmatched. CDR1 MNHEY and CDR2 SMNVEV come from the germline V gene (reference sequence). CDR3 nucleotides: TGTGCCAGCAGTGGTAGCGGGAGGTCCGCCGAGACCCAGTACTTC. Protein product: CASSGSGRSAETQYF.

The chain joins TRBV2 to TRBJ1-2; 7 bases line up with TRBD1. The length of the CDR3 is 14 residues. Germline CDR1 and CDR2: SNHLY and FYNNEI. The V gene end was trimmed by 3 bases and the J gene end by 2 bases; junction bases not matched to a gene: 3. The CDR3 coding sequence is TGTGCCAGCAGTGAGACAGGGTTCAACTATGGCTACACCTTC. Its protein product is CASSETGFNYGYTF. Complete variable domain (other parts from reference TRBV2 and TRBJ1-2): EPEVTQTPSHQVTQMGQEVILRCVPISNHLYFYWYRQILGQKVEFLVSFYNNEISEKSEIFDDQFSVERPDGSNFTLKIRSTKLEDSAMYFCASSETGFNYGYTFGSGTRLTVV.

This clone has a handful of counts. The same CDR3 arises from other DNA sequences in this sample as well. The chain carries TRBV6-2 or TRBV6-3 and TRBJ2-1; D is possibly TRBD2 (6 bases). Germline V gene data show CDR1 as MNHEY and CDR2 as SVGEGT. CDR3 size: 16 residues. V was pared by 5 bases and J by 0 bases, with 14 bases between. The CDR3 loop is CASSPRGGSSYNEQFF. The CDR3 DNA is TGTGCCAGCAGTCCCCGCGGAGGGTCCTCCTACAATGAGCAGTTCTTC.

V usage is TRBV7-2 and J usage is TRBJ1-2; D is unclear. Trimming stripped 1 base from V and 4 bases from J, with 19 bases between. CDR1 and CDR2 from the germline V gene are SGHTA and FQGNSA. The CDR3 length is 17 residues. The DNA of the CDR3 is TGTGCCAGCAGCTTAGAAGGCACGGGTCAAAGACTCTATGGCTACACCTTC. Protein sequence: CASSLEGTGQRLYGYTF.

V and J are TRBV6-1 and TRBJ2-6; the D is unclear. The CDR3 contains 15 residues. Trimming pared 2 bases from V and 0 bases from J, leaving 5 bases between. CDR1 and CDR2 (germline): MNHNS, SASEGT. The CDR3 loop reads CASSEYFSGANVLTF. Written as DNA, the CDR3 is TGTGCCAGCAGTGAATACTTCTCTGGGGCCAACGTCCTGACTTTC.

The CDR3: CASGDRGRNEQFF. The CDR3 DNA follows: TGTGCCAGCGGGGACAGGGGACGGAACGAGCAGTTCTTC. This sequence joins TRBV5-6 and TRBJ2-1; 10 bases fit TRBD1. Germline lookup yields CDR1 SGHDT and CDR2 YYEEEE. J was trimmed by 10 bases and V by 7 bases; bases with no gene match: 8. The CDR3 is made up of 13 amino acids.

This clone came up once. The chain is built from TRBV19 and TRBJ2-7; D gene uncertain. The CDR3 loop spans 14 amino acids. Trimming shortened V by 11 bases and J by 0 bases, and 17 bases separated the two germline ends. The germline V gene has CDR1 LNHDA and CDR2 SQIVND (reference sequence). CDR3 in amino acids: CAGPFQVDSYEQYF. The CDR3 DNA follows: TGTGCCGGCCCCTTCCAGGTCGACTCCTACGAGCAGTACTTC.

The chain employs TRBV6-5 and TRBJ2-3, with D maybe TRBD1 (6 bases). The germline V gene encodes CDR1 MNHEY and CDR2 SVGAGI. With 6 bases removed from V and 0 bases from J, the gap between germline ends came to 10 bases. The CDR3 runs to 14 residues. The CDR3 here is CASSGQLSTDTQYF. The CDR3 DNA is TGTGCCAGCAGCGGACAGCTAAGCACAGATACGCAGTATTTT.

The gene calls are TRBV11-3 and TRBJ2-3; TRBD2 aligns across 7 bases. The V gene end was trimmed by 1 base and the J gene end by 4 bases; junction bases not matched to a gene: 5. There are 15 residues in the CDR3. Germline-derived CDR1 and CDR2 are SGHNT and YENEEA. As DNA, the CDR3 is TGTGCCAGCAGCTTAGGATCTAGCGGAGCAGATACGCAGTATTTT. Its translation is CASSLGSSGADTQYF.

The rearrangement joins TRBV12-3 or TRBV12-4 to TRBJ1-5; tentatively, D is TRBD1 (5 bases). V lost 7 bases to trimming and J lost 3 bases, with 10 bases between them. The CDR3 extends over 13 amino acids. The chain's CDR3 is CASNRRSNQPQHF. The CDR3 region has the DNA TGTGCCAGCAACAGGAGATCCAATCAGCCCCAGCATTTT.